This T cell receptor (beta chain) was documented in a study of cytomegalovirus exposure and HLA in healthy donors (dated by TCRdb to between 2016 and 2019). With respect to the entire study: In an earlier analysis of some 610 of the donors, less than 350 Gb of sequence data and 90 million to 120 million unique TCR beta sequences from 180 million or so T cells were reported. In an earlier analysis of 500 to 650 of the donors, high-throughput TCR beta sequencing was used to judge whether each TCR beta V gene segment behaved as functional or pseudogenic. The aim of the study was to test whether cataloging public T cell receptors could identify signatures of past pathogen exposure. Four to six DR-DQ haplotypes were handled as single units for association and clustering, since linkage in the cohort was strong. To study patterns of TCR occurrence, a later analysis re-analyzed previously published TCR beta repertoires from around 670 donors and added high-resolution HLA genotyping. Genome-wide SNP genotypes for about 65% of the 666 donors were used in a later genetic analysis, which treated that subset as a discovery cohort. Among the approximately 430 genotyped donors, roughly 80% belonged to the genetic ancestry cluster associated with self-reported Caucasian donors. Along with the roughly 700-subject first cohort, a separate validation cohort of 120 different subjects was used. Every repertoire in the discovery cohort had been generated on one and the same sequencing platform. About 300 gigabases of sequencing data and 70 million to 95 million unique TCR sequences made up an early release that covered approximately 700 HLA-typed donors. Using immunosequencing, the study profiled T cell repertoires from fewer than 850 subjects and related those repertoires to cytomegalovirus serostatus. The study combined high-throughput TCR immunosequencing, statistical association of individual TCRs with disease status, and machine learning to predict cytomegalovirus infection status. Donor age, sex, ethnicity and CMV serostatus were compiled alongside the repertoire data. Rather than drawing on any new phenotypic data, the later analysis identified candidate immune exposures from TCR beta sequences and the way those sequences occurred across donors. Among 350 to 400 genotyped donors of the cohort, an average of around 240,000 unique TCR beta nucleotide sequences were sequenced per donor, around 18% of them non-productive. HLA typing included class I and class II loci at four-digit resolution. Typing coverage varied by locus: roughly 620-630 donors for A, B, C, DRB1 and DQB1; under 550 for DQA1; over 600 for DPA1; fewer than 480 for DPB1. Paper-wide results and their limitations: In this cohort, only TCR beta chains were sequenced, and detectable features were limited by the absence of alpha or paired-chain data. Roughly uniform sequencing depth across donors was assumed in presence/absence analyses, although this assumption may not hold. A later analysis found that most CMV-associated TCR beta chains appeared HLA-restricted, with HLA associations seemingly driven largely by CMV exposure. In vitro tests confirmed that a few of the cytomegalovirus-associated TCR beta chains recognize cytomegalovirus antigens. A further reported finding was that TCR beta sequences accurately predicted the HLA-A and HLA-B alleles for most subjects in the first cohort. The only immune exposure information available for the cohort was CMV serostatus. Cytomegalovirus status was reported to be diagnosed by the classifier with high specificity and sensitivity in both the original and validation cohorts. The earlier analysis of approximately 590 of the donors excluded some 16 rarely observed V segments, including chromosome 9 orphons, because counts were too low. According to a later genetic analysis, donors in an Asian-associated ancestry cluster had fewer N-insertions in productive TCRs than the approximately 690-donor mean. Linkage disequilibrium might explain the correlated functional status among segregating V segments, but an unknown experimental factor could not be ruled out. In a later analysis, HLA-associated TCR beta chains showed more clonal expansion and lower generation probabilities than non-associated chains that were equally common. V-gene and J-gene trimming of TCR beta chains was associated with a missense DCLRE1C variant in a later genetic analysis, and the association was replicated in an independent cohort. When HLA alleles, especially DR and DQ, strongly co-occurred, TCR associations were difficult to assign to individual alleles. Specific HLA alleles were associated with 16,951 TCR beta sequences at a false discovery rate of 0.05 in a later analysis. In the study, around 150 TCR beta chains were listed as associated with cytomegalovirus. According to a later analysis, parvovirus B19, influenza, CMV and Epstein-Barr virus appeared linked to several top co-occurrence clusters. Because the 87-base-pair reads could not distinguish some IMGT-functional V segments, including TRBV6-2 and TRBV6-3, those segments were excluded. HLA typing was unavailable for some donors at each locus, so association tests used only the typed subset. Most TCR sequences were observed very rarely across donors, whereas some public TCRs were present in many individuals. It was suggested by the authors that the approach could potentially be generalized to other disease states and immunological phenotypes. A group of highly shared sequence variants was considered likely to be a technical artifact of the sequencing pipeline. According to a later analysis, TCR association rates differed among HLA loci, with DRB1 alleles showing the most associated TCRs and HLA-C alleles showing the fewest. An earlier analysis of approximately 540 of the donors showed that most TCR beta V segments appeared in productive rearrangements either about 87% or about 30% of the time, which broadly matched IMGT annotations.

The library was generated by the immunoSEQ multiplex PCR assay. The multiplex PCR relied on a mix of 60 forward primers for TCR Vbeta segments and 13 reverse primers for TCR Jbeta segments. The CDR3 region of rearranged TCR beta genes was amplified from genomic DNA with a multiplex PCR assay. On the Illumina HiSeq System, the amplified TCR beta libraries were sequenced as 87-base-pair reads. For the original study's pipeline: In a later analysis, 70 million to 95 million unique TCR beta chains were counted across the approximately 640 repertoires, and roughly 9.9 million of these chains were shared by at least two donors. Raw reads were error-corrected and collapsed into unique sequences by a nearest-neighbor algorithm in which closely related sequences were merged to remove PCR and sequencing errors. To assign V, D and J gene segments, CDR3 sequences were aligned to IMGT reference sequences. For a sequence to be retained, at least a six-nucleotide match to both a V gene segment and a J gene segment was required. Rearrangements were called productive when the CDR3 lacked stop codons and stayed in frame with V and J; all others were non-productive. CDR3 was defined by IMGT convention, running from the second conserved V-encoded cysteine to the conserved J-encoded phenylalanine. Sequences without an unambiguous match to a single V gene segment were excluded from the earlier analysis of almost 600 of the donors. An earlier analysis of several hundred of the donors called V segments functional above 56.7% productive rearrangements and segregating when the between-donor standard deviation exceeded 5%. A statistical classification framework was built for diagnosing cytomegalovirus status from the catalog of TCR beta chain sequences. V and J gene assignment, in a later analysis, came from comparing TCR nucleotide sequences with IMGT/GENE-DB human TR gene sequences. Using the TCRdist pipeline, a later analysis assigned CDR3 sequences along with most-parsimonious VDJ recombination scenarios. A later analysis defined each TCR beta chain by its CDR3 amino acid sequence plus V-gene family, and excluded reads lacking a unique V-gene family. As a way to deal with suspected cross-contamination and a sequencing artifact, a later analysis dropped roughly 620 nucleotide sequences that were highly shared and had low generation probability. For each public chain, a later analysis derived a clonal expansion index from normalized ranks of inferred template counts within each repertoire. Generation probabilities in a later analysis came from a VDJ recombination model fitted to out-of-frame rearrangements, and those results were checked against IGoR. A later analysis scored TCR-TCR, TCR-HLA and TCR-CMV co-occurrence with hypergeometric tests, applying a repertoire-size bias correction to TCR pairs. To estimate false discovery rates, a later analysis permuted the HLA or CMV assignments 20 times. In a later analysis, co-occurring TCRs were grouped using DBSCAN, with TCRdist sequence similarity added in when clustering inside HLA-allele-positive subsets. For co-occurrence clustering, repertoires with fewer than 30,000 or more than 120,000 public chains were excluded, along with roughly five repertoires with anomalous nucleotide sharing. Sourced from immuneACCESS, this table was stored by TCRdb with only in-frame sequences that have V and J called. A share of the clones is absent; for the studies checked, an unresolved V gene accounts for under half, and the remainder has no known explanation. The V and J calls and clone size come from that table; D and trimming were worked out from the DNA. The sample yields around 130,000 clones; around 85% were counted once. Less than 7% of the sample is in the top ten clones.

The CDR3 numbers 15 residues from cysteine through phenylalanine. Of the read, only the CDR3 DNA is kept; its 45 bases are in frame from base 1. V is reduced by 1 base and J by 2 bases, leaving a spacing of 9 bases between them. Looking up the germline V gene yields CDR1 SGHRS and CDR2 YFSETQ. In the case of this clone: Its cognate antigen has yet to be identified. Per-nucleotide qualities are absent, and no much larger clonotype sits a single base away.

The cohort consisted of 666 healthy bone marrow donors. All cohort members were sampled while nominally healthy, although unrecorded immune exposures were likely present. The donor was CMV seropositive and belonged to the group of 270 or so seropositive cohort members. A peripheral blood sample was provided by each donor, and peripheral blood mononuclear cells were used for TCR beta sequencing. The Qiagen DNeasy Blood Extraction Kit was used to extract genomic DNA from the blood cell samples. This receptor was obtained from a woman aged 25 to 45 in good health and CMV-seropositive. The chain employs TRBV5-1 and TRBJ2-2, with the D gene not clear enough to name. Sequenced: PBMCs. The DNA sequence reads TGCGCCAGCAGCTTGTCGGGTTTTAACACCGGGGAGCTGTTTTTT. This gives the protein CASSLSGFNTGELFF.